The 19 T cell receptor beta chains below were found in one sample sequenced in a study of patients and donors after allogeneic stem cell transplantation. TCRdb itself ran the RT-PCR reads through MiXCR, one entry per CDR3 protein. Of fewer than 250,000 distinct CDR3 sequences listed, 12% to 15% were seen once; the top ten hold around 10%. Source material: blood, either unsorted or a sorted T cell fraction (not recorded which). These TCRs come from a human donor who was either an allogeneic HSCT recipient or a stem cell or donor lymphocyte infusion donor (not recorded which). It is not recorded whose cells these are; they may come from a transplant donor.

The chain has TRBV6-1 and TRBJ1-1; weak D call: TRBD1 (6 bases). CDR3 size: 14 residues. Germline CDR1 and CDR2: MNHNS and SASEGT. Trimming stripped 6 bases from V and 1 base from J, with 12 bases between. CDR3 sequence reads: CASRNTGSNTEAFF. Written as DNA, the CDR3 is TGTGCCAGCAGGAACACAGGGTCGAACACTGAAGCTTTCTTT.

This clonotype was seen many times. The rearrangement uses TRBV4-1 and TRBJ1-5; D may be TRBD1 (6 bases). The ends were cut back, 4 bases at V and 6 bases at J, with 16 bases in the middle. This CDR3 is 15 amino acids long. Germline V lookup: CDR1 MGHRA, CDR2 YSYEKL. As DNA, the CDR3 is TGCGCCAGCAGCCTCAGTGACAGGCCTATTCAGCCCCAGCATTTT. It specifies CASSLSDRPIQPQHF.

This clonotype has at least ten counts. The chain recombines TRBV4-1 with TRBJ1-1; TRBD1 is a possible D gene (5 bases). This CDR3 has 14 amino acids. The V gene lost 4 bases and the J gene lost 4 bases, with 13 bases spanning the gap. Germline values: CDR1 MGHRA, CDR2 YSYEKL. The CDR3 nucleotides are TGCGCCAGCAGCCCACAGGAACGGGGCACTGAAGCTTTCTTT. Residues: CASSPQERGTEAFF.

This clonotype was detected a few times. The rearrangement joins TRBV7-2 to TRBJ2-2; D is uncertain. CDR3 length: 14 residues. V lost 6 bases and J 1 base, leaving 9 bases between the germline ends. The germline V gene has CDR1 SGHTA and CDR2 FQGNSA. The CDR3 bases are TGTGCCAGCAGGCAGACTTGGAACACCGGGGAGCTGTTTTTT. Translating it yields CASRQTWNTGELFF. Supplemented by reference TRBV7-2 and TRBJ2-2, the full variable domain reads GAGVSQSPSNKVTEKGKDVELRCDPISGHTALYWYRQSLGQGLEFLIYFQGNSAPDKSGLPSDRFSAERTGGSVSTLTIQRTQQEDSAVYLCASRQTWNTGELFFGEGSRLTVL.

This clonotype has a handful of counts. V is TRBV7-2 and J is TRBJ2-2; perhaps TRBD1 as D (6 bases). The CDR3 has 15 amino acids. Germline values: CDR1 SGHTA, CDR2 FQGNSA. V dropped 1 base and J dropped 3 bases, with 9 bases sitting between them. The CDR3 loop reads CASSLDRVDTGELFF. The CDR3, as DNA: TGTGCCAGCAGCTTAGACAGGGTCGACACCGGGGAGCTGTTTTTT.

This chain joins TRBV20-1 and TRBJ1-4; D unclear. CDR3 size: 13 residues. The germline CDR1 and CDR2 sequences are DFQATT and SNEGSKA (reference sequence). Trimming took 2 bases from V and 8 from J, leaving 12 bases between them. The CDR3, as DNA: TGCAGTGCTAGAAGCGGGTTCGGGGAAAAACTGTTTTTT. As protein: CSARSGFGEKLFF.

The sample holds a few counts of this clonotype. This chain links TRBV18 with TRBJ1-1, with 8 bases lining up with TRBD1. CDR1 is KGHSH, CDR2 LQKENI, per germline. With 3 bases clipped from V and 1 base from J, the junction kept 4 bases outside the gene matches. The CDR3 runs 15 residues. This chain's CDR3 is CASSPQGARNTEAFF. CDR3 nucleotides: TGTGCCAGCTCACCTCAGGGGGCGAGGAACACTGAAGCTTTCTTT.

This clonotype was picked up many times. The gene calls are TRBV12-3 or TRBV12-4 and TRBJ2-1; TRBD2 matches 7 bases. The V segment lost 0 bases and the J segment 1 base; nucleotides outside the gene matches: 0. The CDR3 length is 15 residues. In nucleotides, the CDR3 is TGTGCCAGCAGTTTAGCCGGGAGGTCCTACAATGAGCAGTTCTTC. Protein product: CASSLAGRSYNEQFF.

The CDR3 spells CASSLWGQNNEKLFF. The DNA of the CDR3 is TGCGCCAGCAGCTTGTGGGGACAGAATAATGAAAAACTGTTTTTT. The V gene is TRBV5-1, the J gene TRBJ1-4; TRBD1 matches at 7 bases. CDR1 SGHRS and CDR2 YFSETQ come from the germline V gene. Unmatched junction bases numbered 4, after V lost 1 base and J lost 4 bases. This CDR3 contains 15 residues.

The table lists this clonotype with a few counts. V and J are TRBV6-4 and TRBJ2-7, with 12 bases fitting TRBD1. The CDR3 has 13 amino acids. J lost 5 bases, V lost 10 bases, and 6 bases had no gene match. CDR1 is MRHNA and CDR2 is SNTAGT in the germline V gene. CDR3 sequence (DNA): TGTGCCATCGCCGGGACAGGGGGCAACGAGCAGTACTTC. This gives the protein CAIAGTGGNEQYF.

There are a few counts of this clonotype. The chain has TRBV2 and TRBJ2-3, with D perhaps TRBD2 (7 bases). Trimming shortened V by 6 bases and J by 2 bases, and 15 bases separated the two germline ends. The CDR3 totals 15 residues. The germline V gene encodes CDR1 SNHLY and CDR2 FYNNEI. The CDR3 is CASSLSRGATDTQYF. CDR3 bases: TGTGCCAGCAGCCTCAGTCGGGGGGCCACAGATACGCAGTATTTT.

This clonotype was seen more than once but under ten times. The chain couples TRBV5-6 to TRBJ2-7, with D maybe TRBD1 (7 bases). The CDR3 sequence is 16 residues long. V lost 4 bases to trimming and J lost 0 bases, with 17 bases between them. In germline, CDR1 is SGHDT, CDR2 YYEEEE. The CDR3 DNA reads as TGTGCCAGCAGCCCGGAGGGACAGCGCGTCTCCTACGAGCAGTACTTC. Its translation: CASSPEGQRVSYEQYF.

The chain recombines TRBV29-1 with TRBJ2-3; D remains ambiguous. Trimming removed 1 base from V and 1 base from J, with 12 bases in between. Germline lookup yields CDR1 SQVTM and CDR2 ANQGSEA. The CDR3 has 15 amino acids. This CDR3 is CSVEVAQTRTDTQYF. The CDR3 region has the DNA TGCAGCGTTGAAGTAGCCCAAACCCGCACAGATACGCAGTATTTT.

This clonotype was seen many times. The chain joins TRBV12-3 or TRBV12-4 to TRBJ1-6; D is uncertain. V was trimmed by 6 bases and J by 9 bases, leaving 9 bases between them. The CDR3 runs 12 residues. For the CDR3, the DNA is TGTGCCAGCAGCGGACGGGGTTCACCCCTCCACTTT. As protein: CASSGRGSPLHF.

This clonotype was counted only a few times. The chain couples TRBV7-3 to TRBJ1-5; D call uncertain. This CDR3 has 13 amino acids. The V end was cut by 5 bases, the J end by 4 bases, with 9 bases between. CDR1 and CDR2 (germline): SGHTA, FQGTGA. CDR3 residues: CASSPNGNQPQHF. The CDR3 bases are TGTGCCAGCAGCCCAAACGGGAATCAGCCCCAGCATTTT. Full variable domain (missing parts from reference TRBV7-3 and TRBJ1-5): GAGVSQTPSNKVTEKGKYVELRCDPISGHTALYWYRQSLGQGPEFLIYFQGTGAADDSGLPNDRFFAVRPEGSVSTLKIQRTERGDSAVYLCASSPNGNQPQHFGDGTRLSIL.

The chain joins TRBV5-1 to TRBJ2-7, with D possibly matching TRBD1 (5 bases). Germline CDR1 SGHRS, CDR2 YFSETQ. CDR3 length equals 14 residues. V dropped 0 bases and J dropped 2 bases, with 9 bases sitting between them. CDR3 region: CASSLEDSAYEQYF. The CDR3 coding sequence is TGCGCCAGCAGCTTGGAAGACAGTGCCTACGAGCAGTACTTC.

This clonotype was counted a few times. The gene calls are TRBV6-5 and TRBJ2-5, with 8 bases fitting TRBD2. Germline CDR1 is MNHEY and CDR2 is SVGAGI. J was trimmed by 7 bases and V by 2 bases; bases with no gene match: 6. The CDR3 has 14 amino acids. This CDR3 reads CASSYTGLAATQYF. Here the CDR3 DNA reads TGTGCCAGCAGTTACACAGGACTAGCCGCGACCCAGTACTTC.

The chain combines TRBV20-1 with TRBJ2-1; no reliable D call. Trimming stripped 6 bases from V and 9 bases from J, with 21 bases between. Germline V gives CDR1 DFQATT, CDR2 SNEGSKA (reference sequence). CDR3 length equals 14 residues. The CDR3 DNA is TGCAGTGCGATTTCGGACGGGTCCCGCGGTGAGCAGTTCTTC. This sequence encodes CSAISDGSRGEQFF.

This chain links TRBV6-2 or TRBV6-3 with TRBJ2-3; D possibly uses TRBD1 or TRBD2 (6 bases each). CDR3 length equals 14 residues. V dropped 7 bases and J dropped 2 bases, with 13 bases sitting between them. Germline V CDR1 and CDR2: MNHEY, SVGEGT. The CDR3 sequence is CASIRGGPTDTQYF. CDR3 nucleotide sequence: TGTGCCAGCATCAGAGGGGGGCCCACAGATACGCAGTATTTT.